Below, one TCR beta chain is given with its context. TCRdb keeps only in-frame clones here, not all; method: immunoSEQ multiplex PCR. The sample carries around 110,000 clones, approximately 89% recorded once. The germline V and J ends were trimmed by 6 bases and 8 bases, with 13 bases remaining between them. CDR1 and CDR2 (germline): DFQATT, SNEGSKA (reference sequence). The length of the CDR3 is 12 residues. The sample comes from a study of T cell responses to AZD1222 COVID-19 vaccine. For the study at large: Pooled in the analysis were second doses at about 4 or about 12 weeks.

This specimen consisted of peripheral blood, obtained on day 0 of AZD1222 vaccination. V and J are TRBV20-1 and TRBJ1-4; D is unclear. The receptor's source is an adult in good health. This CDR3 is CSASFDTEKLFF. In DNA form, the CDR3 reads TGCAGTGCAAGTTTCGACACCGAAAAACTGTTTTTT.